Shown below are 17 T cell receptor beta chains from a single sample sequenced in a study of monozygotic twins with inflammatory bowel disease. TCRdb re-called the 5' RACE reads and catalogs CDR3 proteins one per entry, DNA excluded. The record lists a few hundred thousand distinct CDR3 sequences, of which the ten most abundant hold approximately 2.8%. The sample taken for sequencing was blood. These receptors were obtained from a human donor with ulcerative colitis or Crohn's disease, or a healthy co-twin of an affected twin (not recorded which).

The V call is TRBV30, the J call TRBJ1-5. Germline assignment: CDR1 GTSNPN and CDR2 SVGIG (reference sequence). CDR3 size: 13 residues. The CDR3 loop reads CAWSSGWIQPQHF.

This chain uses TRBV9 with TRBJ2-1; TCRdb proposes TRBD2, but this gene call is untestable without DNA. The length of the CDR3 is 15 residues. Germline loops: CDR1 SGDLS, CDR2 YYNGEE. The CDR3 loop is CASSAESGGYNEQFF.

V and J are TRBV9 and TRBJ1-2; the TCRdb call, TRBD1, lacks DNA for checking. CDR1 and CDR2 (germline): SGDLS, YYNGEE. The CDR3 is 15 amino acids. The CDR3 protein is CASSVQTGEYYGYTF.

The chain uses TRBV6-5 and TRBJ2-1; without DNA, the TCRdb call of TRBD2 cannot be checked. Germline lookup yields CDR1 MNHEY and CDR2 SVGAGI. The CDR3 sequence is 15 residues long. The CDR3 loop is CASSTIAGFYNEQFF.

The chain has TRBV27 and TRBJ2-1; checking the TCRdb D call of TRBD1 is not possible without DNA. The CDR3 length is 15 residues. Per the germline V gene, CDR1 is MNHEY and CDR2 is SMNVEV (reference sequence). CDR3 sequence: CASSLMGRQGRVQFF.

This chain joins TRBV12-3 or TRBV12-4 and TRBJ2-1; TCRdb calls TRBD2, which cannot be checked without DNA. This CDR3 contains 16 residues. CDR3 residues: CASSYSPGGRYNEQFF.

This rearrangement joins TRBV7-2 to TRBJ2-7; the TRBD2 assignment by TCRdb is unverifiable without DNA. The CDR3 is 14 amino acids. Germline values: CDR1 SGHTA, CDR2 FQGNSA. The CDR3: CASTTSAVVYEQYF.

The gene calls are TRBV4-3 and TRBJ2-3. This CDR3 has 16 residues. Germline V gene sequence: CDR1 LGHNA, CDR2 YSLEER. The CDR3 here is CASSPSVSPSTDTQYF.

The rearrangement links TRBV12-3 or TRBV12-4 to TRBJ2-1; TCRdb names TRBD2, which stays unverified in the absence of DNA. The CDR3 loop spans 13 amino acids. The CDR3 loop is CASSLRAGNEQFF.

The chain carries TRBV4-3 and TRBJ2-7; the TCRdb D gene call, TRBD1, has no DNA to confirm it. The germline CDR1 and CDR2 sequences are LGHNA and YSLEER. This CDR3 is 13 amino acids long. The CDR3 sequence: CASSQQGSYEQYF.

The chain recombines TRBV2 with TRBJ1-2. This CDR3 has 13 amino acids. Germline values: CDR1 SNHLY, CDR2 FYNNEI. The CDR3 is CASKGQRSYGYTF.

This chain connects TRBV29-1 to TRBJ2-3; TCRdb reports TRBD1, a call that lacks DNA to check it against. There are 13 residues in the CDR3. CDR1 is SQVTM and CDR2 is ANQGSEA in the germline V gene. The CDR3 spells CSVESRGTDTQYF.

This sequence joins TRBV12-3 or TRBV12-4 and TRBJ2-1; TCRdb returns TRBD1, unconfirmable since there is no DNA. The CDR3 loop spans 12 amino acids. The CDR3 protein is CASSPPTNEQFF.

The chain has TRBV7-2 and TRBJ1-1. In germline, CDR1 is SGHTA, CDR2 FQGNSA. This CDR3 contains 14 residues. The chain's CDR3 is CASSLVRLGTEAFF. The entire variable domain, with the rest obtained from reference TRBV7-2 and TRBJ1-1, is as follows: GAGVSQSPSNKVTEKGKDVELRCDPISGHTALYWYRQSLGQGLEFLIYFQGNSAPDKSGLPSDRFSAERTGGSVSTLTIQRTQQEDSAVYLCASSLVRLGTEAFFGQGTRLTVV.

This chain uses TRBV4-2 with TRBJ2-1; TCRdb outputs TRBD1, but without DNA this stays unchecked. CDR3 size: 15 residues. Per germline, CDR1 LGHNA and CDR2 YNFKEQ. The CDR3 sequence: CASSLEWDSYNEQFF.

The V and J genes are TRBV7-2 and TRBJ2-7; the TCRdb call, TRBD2, lacks DNA for checking. CDR1 is SGHTA, CDR2 FQGNSA, per germline. This CDR3 comprises 13 residues. Here the CDR3 reads CATSGLASYEQYF. Full variable domain (outside the CDR3, taken from reference TRBV7-2 and TRBJ2-7): GAGVSQSPSNKVTEKGKDVELRCDPISGHTALYWYRQSLGQGLEFLIYFQGNSAPDKSGLPSDRFSAERTGGSVSTLTIQRTQQEDSAVYLCATSGLASYEQYFGPGTRLTVT.

The chain recombines TRBV7-7 with TRBJ2-5; the D gene TCRdb calls, TRBD1, cannot be checked with no DNA. CDR1 is SSHAT, CDR2 FNYEAQ, per germline (reference sequence). The CDR3 runs 15 residues. CDR3 loop: CASSLFGTPQETQYF.